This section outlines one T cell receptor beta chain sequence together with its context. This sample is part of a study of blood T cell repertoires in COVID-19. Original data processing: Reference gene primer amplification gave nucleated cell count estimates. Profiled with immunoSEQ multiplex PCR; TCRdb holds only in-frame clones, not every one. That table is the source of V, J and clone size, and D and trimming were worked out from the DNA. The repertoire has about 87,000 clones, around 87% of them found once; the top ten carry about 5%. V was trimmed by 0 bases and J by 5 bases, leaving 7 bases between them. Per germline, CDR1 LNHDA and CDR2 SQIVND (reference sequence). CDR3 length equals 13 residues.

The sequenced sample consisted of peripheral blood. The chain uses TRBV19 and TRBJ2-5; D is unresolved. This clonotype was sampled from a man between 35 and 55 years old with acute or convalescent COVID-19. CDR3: CASSIDFSETQYF. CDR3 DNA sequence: TGTGCCAGTAGTATAGATTTTTCGGAGACCCAGTACTTC.